This record looks at one T cell receptor (beta chain) sequence and its context. This entry comes from a study of blood T cell repertoires in COVID-19. Study as a whole: PBMCs, B-cell-depleted T cells, or T cells provided the cDNA or gDNA that made up the material.

Per the authors' pipeline: Amplification of reference gene primers provided the estimated nucleated cell counts. Clones were read by immunoSEQ multiplex PCR, and TCRdb kept only the in-frame ones, dropping some. V and J calls and clone size follow that table, whereas D and trimming were derived from the DNA. This table holds roughly 250,000 clones, just over 90% found once. Trimming removed 5 bases from V and 11 bases from J; junction bases left unmatched: 10. CDR3 length: 14 residues. Germline V gene data show CDR1 as MDHEN and CDR2 as SYDVKM. Sample: PBMCs or T cells enriched from blood (not recorded which). This sequence originates from a woman aged 40 to 49 with acute COVID-19. V is TRBV28 and J is TRBJ2-3, with 10 bases lining up with TRBD2. As DNA, the CDR3 is TGTGCCAGCAGTCCAGCGGGGGGGGAGTTTGTGCAGTATTTT. Translating gives CASSPAGGEFVQYF.